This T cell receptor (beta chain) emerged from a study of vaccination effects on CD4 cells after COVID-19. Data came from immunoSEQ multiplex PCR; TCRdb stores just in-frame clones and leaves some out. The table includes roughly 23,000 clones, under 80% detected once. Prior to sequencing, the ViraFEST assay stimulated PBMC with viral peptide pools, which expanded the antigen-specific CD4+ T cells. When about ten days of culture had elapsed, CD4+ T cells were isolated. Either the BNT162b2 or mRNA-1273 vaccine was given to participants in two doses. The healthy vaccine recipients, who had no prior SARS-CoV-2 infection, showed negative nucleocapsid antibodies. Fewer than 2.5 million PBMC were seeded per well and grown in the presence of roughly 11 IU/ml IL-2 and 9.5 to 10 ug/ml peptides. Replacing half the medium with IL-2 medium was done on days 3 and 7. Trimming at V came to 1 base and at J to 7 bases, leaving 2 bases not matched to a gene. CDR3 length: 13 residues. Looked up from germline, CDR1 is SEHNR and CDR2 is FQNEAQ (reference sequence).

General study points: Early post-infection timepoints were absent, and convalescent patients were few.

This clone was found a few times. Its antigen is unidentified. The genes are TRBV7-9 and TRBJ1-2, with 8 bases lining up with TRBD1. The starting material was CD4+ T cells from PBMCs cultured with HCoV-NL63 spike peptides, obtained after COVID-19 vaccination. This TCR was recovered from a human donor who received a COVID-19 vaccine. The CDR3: CASSLDGTGGYTF. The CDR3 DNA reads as TGTGCCAGCAGCTTAGATGGGACAGGTGGCTACACCTTC.